Below are 5 T cell receptor beta chains sequenced from a single sample in a study of control samples from healthy donors and cancer patients (dated by TCRdb to the early 2020s). Libraries were built with the immunoSEQ multiplex PCR assay. Drawn from immuneACCESS, this table holds only the in-frame rearrangements with V and J called that TCRdb kept. Clones are partly lost; checked studies trace under half to an unresolved V gene and leave the rest unexplained. The sample has about 150,000 clones on record, more than 90% of them singletons. Jointly, the top ten make up 2% to 2.5% of the sample. Sequencing was carried out using blood. Receptors originate from a woman aged 40 to 50 in good health.

The V call is TRBV6-6, the J call TRBJ1-4; TRBD1 aligns across 7 bases. From germline, CDR1 is MNHNY and CDR2 SVGAGI (reference sequence). Germline trimming cut 5 bases from V and 2 bases from J; bases unmatched to any gene: 5. The CDR3 extends over 15 amino acids. The DNA for the CDR3 is TGTGCCAGCAGTGGAGAGACAGGGACTAATGAAAAACTGTTTTTT. Translated, it gives CASSGETGTNEKLFF.

Details on this clone: At the DNA level, this CDR3 is encoded by other sequences in the same sample as well. The rearrangement uses TRBV5-5 and TRBJ1-1; no clear D. Trimming shortened V by 0 bases and J by 0 bases, and 3 bases separated the two germline ends. CDR1 is SGHKS, CDR2 YYEKEE, per germline (reference sequence). This CDR3 is built from 13 residues. This CDR3 is CASSLGVNTEAFF. CDR3 nucleotides: TGTGCCAGCAGCTTGGGAGTGAACACTGAAGCTTTCTTT.

V usage is TRBV28 and J usage is TRBJ1-4; D is uncertain. CDR3 length: 14 amino acids. The germline V gene has CDR1 MDHEN and CDR2 SYDVKM. V was shortened by 3 bases and J by 2 bases, with 7 bases between the two germline ends. CDR3 amino acids: CASSFGSTNEKLFF. The CDR3 DNA sequence: TGTGCCAGCAGTTTTGGATCGACTAATGAAAAACTGTTTTTT.

J is TRBJ2-5 and V is TRBV6-5, with a tentative D call TRBD2 (6 bases). The CDR3 extends over 14 amino acids. V lost 0 bases, J lost 4 bases, and 9 bases lay in between. CDR1 and CDR2 from the germline V gene are MNHEY and SVGAGI. This CDR3 is CASSYSGGAETQYF. The CDR3 region has the DNA TGTGCCAGCAGTTACTCTGGCGGGGCAGAGACCCAGTACTTC.

This chain links TRBV5-1 with TRBJ2-3, with D maybe TRBD1 (5 bases). The V end lost 4 bases, the J end lost 3 bases, and 12 bases lay between the germline ends. Germline V gives CDR1 SGHRS, CDR2 YFSETQ. The length of the CDR3 is 14 residues. CDR3 DNA: TGCGCCAGCAGCGACTTCAGGGCGACAGATACGCAGTATTTT. It specifies CASSDFRATDTQYF.